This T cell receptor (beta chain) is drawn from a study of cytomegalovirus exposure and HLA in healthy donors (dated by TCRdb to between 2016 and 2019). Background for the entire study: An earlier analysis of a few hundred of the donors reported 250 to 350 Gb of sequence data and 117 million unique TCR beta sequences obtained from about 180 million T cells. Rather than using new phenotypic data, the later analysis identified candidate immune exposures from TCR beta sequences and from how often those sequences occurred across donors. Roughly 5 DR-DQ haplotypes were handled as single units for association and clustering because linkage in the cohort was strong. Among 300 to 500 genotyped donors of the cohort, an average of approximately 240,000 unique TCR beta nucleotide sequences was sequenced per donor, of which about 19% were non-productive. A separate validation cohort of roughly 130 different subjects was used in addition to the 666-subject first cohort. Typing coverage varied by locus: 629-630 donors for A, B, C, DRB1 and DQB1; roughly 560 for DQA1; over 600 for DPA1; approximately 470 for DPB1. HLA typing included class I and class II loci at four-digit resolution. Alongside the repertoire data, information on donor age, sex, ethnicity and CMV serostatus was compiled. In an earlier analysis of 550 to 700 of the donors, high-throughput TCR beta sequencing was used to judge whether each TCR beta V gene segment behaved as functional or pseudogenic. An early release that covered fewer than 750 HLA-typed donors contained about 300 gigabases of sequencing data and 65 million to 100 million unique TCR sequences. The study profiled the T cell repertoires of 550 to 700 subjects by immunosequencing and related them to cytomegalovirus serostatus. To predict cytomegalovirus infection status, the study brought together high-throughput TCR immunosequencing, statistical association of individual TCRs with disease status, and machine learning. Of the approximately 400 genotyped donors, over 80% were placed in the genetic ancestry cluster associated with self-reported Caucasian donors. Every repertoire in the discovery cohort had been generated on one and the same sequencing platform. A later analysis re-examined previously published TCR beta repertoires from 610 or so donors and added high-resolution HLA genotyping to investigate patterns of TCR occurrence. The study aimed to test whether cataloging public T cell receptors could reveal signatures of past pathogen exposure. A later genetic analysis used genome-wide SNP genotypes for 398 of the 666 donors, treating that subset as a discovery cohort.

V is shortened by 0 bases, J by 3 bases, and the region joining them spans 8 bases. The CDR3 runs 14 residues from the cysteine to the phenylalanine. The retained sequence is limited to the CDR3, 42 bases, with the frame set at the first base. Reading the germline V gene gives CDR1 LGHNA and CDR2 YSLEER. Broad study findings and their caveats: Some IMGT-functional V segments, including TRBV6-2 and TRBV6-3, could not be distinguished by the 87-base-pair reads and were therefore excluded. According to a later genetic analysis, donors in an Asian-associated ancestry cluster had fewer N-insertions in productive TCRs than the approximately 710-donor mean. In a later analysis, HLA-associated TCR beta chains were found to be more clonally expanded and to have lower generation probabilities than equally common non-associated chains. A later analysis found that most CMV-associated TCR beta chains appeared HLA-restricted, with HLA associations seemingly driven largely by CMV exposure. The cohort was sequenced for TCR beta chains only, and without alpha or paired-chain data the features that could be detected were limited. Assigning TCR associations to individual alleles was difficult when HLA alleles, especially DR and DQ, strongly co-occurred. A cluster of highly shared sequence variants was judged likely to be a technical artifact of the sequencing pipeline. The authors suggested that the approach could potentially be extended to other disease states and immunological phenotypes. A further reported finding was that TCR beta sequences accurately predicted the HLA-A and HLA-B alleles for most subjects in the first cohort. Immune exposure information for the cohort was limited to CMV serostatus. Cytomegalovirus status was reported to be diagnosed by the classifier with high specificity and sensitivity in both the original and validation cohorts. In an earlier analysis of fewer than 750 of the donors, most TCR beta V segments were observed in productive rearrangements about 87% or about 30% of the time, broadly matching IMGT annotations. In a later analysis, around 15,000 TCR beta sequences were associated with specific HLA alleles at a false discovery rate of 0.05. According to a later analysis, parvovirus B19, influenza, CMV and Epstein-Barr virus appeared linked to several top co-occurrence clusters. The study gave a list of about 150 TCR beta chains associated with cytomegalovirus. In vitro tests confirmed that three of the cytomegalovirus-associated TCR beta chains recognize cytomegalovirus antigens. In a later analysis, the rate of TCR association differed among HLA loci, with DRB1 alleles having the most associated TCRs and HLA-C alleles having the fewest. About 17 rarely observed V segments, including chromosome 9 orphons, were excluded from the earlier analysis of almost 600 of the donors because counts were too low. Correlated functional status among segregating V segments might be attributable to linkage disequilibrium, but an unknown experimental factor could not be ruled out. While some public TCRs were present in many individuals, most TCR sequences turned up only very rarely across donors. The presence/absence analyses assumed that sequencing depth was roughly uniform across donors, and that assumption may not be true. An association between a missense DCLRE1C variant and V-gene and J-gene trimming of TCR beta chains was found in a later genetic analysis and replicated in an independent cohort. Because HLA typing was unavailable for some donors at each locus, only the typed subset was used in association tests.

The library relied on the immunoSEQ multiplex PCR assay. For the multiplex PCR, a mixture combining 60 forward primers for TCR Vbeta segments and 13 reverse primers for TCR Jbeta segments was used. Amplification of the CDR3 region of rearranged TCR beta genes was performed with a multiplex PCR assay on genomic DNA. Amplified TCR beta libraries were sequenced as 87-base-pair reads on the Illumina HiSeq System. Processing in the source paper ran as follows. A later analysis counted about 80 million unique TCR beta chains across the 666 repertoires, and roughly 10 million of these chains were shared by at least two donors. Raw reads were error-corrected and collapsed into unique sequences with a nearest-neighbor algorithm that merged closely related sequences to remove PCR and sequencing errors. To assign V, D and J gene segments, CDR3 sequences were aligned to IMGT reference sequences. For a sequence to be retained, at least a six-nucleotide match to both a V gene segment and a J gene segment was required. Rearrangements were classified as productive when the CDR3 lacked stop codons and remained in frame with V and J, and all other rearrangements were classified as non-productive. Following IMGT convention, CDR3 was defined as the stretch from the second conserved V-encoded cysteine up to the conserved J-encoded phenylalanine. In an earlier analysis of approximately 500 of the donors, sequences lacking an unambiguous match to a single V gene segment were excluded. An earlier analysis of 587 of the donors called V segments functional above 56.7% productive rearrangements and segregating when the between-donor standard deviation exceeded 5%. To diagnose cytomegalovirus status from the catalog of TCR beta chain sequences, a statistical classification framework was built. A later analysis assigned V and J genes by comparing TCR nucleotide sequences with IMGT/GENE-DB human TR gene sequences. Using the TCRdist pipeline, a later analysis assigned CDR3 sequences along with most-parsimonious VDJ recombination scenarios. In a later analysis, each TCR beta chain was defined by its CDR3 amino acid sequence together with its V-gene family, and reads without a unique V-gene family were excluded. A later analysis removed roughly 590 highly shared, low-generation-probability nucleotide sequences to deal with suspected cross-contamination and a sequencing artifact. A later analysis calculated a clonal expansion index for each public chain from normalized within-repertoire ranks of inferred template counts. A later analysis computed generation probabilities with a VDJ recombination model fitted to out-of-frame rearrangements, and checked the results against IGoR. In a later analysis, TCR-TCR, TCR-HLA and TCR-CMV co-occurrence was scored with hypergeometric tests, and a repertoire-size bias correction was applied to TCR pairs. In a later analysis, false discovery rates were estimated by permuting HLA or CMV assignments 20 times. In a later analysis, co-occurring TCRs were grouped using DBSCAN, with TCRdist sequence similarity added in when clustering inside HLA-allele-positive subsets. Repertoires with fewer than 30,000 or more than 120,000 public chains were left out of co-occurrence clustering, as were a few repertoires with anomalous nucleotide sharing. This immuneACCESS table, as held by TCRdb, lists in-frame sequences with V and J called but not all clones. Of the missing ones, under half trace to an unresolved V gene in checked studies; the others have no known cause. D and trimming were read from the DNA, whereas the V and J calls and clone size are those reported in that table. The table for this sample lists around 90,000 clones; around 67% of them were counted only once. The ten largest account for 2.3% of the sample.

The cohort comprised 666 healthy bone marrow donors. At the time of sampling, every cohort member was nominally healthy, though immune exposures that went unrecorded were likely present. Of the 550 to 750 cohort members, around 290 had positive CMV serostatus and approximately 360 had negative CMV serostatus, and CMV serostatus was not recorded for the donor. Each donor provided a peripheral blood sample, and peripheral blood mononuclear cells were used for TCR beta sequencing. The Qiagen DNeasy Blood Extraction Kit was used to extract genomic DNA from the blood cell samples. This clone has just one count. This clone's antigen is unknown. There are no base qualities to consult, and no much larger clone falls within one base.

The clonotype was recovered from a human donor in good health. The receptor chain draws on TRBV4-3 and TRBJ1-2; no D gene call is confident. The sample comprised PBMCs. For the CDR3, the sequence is CASSQDSRDYGYTF. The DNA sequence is TGCGCCAGCAGCCAAGACTCGAGGGACTATGGCTACACCTTC.